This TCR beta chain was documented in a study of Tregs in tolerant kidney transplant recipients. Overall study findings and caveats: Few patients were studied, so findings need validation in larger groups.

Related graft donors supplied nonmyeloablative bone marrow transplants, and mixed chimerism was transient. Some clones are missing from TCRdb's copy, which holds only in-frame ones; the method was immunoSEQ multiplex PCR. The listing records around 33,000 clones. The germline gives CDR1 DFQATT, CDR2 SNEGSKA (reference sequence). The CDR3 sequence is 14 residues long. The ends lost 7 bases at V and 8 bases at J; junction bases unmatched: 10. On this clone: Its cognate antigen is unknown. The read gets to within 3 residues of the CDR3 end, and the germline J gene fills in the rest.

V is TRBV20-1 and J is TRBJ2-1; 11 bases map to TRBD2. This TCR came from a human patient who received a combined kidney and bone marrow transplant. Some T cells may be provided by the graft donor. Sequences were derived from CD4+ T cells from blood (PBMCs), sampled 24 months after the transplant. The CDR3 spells CSGLHSGRVYEQFF. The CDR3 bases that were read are TGCAGTGGCTTACATAGCGGGAGGGTTTATGAG.